The entry that follows covers one T cell receptor beta chain sequence. These data belong to a study of OX40 agonist ivuxolimab in advanced cancers. Background on the study: Dose-escalation patients had hepatocellular carcinoma, melanoma, renal cell or head and neck cancer. Averaging around 60 years in age, with a range of roughly 23 to 80, the cohort was around 87% male.

This CDR3 has 14 residues. Germline CDR1 is SGHDN and CDR2 is FVKESK. Trimming took 0 bases from V and 4 from J, leaving 9 bases between them. Produced via immunoSEQ multiplex PCR; TCRdb's table is partial and in-frame only. The sample shows fewer than 70,000 clones, about 85% of them seen only once. This clonotype was obtained from an adult with an advanced solid tumor such as melanoma, head and neck, liver or kidney cancer. This chain links TRBV14 with TRBJ1-2; D may be TRBD1 (5 bases). The input for sequencing was CD4+ or CD8+ T cells sorted from blood, taken in a trial of the OX40 agonist ivuxolimab. The CDR3 is CASSQDGASYGYTF. In DNA form, the CDR3 reads TGTGCCAGCAGCCAAGATGGGGCCTCCTATGGCTACACCTTC.